Listed here is a single T cell receptor (beta chain). The antigen remains undetermined. This library used about 360 ng RNA and molecular barcoded adaptors spanning alpha/delta and beta/gamma chains. TCRdb re-called the reads with MiXCR, one entry per CDR3 protein. This table holds more than 20,000 distinct CDR3 sequences, 22% found once. This sample was included in a study of read filtering for tumor transcriptome and immune sequencing. Study context: The cohort had 17 men and under 15 women aged roughly 40 to 90, mean roughly 70 years. Revised staging placed eight or nine patients in R-ISS I, about 15 in II, over 5 in III. General study points: RNA-seq captured clonotypes less deeply and reliably than IR-seq.

The sequence came from a donor older than 35 with multiple myeloma. The sample was a population of CD138-negative cells sorted from bone marrow.

CDR3 sequence (DNA): TGTGCCACCAGCAGAGGGCGGATCTCTGGAAACACCATATATTTT. Translating it yields CATSRGRISGNTIYF. This rearrangement joins TRBV15 to TRBJ1-3, with D hard to call. The CDR3 sequence is 15 residues long. Germline CDR1 is LNHNV and CDR2 is YYDKDF (reference sequence). The V gene lost 1 base and the J gene lost 0 bases, with 7 bases spanning the gap.